This T cell receptor beta chain was sequenced for a study of control samples from healthy donors and cancer patients. Some clones are missing from TCRdb's copy, which holds only in-frame ones; the method was immunoSEQ multiplex PCR. The sample records around 130,000 clones, more than 70% being singletons. With V trimmed by 2 bases and J by 6 bases, 10 bases remained unmatched. The CDR3 totals 15 residues. Per germline, CDR1 SGHTA and CDR2 FQGNSA. Sequenced material: blood. This sequence originates from a man over 45 in good health. The chain links TRBV7-2 to TRBJ2-7; 7 bases are shared with TRBD1. The CDR3: CASSLSTRQGGEQYF. The CDR3 DNA is TGTGCCAGCAGCTTATCCACCAGACAGGGCGGCGAGCAGTACTTC.